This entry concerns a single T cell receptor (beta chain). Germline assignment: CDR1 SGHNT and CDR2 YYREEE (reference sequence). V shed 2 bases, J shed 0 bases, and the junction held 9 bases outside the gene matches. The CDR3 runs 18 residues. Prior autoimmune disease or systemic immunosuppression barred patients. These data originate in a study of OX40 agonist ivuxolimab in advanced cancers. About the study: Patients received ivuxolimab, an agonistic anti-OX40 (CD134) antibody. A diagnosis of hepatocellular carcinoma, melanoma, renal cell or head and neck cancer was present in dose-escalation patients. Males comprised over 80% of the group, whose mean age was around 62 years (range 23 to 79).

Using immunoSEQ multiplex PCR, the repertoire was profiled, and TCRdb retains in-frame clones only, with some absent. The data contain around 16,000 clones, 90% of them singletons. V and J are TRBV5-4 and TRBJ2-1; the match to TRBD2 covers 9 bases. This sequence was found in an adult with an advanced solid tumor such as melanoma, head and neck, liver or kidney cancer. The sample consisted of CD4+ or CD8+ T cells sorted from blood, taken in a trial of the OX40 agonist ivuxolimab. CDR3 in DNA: TGTGCCAGCAGCTTTGGGCTAGCGGGGTCAAGCTCCTACAATGAGCAGTTCTTC. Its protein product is CASSFGLAGSSSYNEQFF.